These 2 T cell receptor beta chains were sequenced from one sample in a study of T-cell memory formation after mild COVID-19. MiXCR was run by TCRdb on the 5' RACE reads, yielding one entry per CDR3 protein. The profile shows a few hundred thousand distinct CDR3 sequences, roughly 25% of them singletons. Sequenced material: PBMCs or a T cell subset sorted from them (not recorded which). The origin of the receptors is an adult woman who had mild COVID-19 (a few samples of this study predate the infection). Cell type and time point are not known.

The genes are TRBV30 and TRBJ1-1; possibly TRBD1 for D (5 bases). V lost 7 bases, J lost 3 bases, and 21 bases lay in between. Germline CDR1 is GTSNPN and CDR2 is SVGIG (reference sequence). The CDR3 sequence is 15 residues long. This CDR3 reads CASTHHERGYTEAFF. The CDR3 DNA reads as TGTGCCTCAACGCACCACGAGAGGGGCTACACTGAAGCTTTCTTT.

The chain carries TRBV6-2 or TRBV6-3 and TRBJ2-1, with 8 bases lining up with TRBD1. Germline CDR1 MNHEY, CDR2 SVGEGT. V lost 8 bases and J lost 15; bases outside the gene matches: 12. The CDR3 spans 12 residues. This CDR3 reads CASSHRGFGPFF. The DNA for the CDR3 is TGTGCCAGCTCCCACAGGGGGTTCGGGCCGTTCTTC.